Here is one T cell receptor beta chain with its context. Its target is unknown. These data come from a study of radiotherapy plus CTLA-4 blockade in lung cancer. Data came from immunoSEQ multiplex PCR; TCRdb stores just in-frame clones and leaves some out. The profile shows over 85,000 clones, roughly 80% of them singletons. Study results and caveats: Radiotherapy was combined with ipilimumab, and tumor-derived TCR clones then expanded in blood. Early clone dynamics of blood T cells, plus interferon-beta, reportedly predicted response best.

The receptor's source is a human donor with non-small cell lung cancer that progressed on radiotherapy plus ipilimumab. Sequencing used peripheral blood, obtained from a patient treated with radiotherapy plus ipilimumab.

DNA for the CDR3: TGCGCCAGCAGGGATGTTCTCTCCTACGAGCAGTACTTC. This sequence encodes CASRDVLSYEQYF. The rearrangement uses TRBV5-1 and TRBJ2-7; D gene uncertain. CDR1 and CDR2 (germline): SGHRS, YFSETQ. The length of the CDR3 is 13 residues. Trimming removed 5 bases from V and 0 bases from J, with 9 bases in between.